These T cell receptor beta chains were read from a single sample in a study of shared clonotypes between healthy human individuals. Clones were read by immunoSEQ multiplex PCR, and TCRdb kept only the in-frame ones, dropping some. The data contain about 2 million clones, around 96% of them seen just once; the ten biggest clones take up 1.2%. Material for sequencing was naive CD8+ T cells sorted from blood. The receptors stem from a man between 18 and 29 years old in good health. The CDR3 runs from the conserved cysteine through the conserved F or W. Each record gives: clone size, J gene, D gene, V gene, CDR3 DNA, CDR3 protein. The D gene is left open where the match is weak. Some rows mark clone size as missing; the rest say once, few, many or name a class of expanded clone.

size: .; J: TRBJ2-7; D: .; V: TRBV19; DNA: TGTGCCAGTAGCAGAACAGTCGGCGAGCAGTACTTC; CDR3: CASSRTVGEQYF
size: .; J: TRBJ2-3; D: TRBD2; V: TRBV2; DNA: TGTGCCAGCAGTGAAGCCGCGCAGACTAGCGGAAACACAGATACGCAGTATTTT; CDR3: CASSEAAQTSGNTDTQYF
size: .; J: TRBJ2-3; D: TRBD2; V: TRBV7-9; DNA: TGTGCCAGCAGCTTCGGGGGGGATACGCAGTATTTT; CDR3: CASSFGGDTQYF
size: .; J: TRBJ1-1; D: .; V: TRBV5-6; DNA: TGTGCCGGCAGCTTGGCCCAAAAGGGGCAGGGGAGGACTGAAGCTTTCTTT; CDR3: CAGSLAQKGQGRTEAFF
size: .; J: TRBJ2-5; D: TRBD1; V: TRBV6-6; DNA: TGTGCCAGCAGCCTCGACAGGGGGGGGAAAGAGACCCAGTACTTC; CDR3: CASSLDRGGKETQYF
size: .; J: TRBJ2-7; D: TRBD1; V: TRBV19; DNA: TGTGCCAGTTCACCCGGGACAGGGCCCTACGAGCAGTACTTC; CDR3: CASSPGTGPYEQYF
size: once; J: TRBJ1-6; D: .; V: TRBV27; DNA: TGTGCCAGCAGTTTAAAACAGGCCAGCTCCTATAATTCACCCCTCCACTTT; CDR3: CASSLKQASSYNSPLHF
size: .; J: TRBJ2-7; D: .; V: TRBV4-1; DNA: TGCGCCAGCAGCCAGAGGGGGGAGGGCTACGAGCAGTACTTC; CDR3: CASSQRGEGYEQYF
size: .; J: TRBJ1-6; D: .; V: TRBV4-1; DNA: TGCGCCAGCAGCCAATCGACAAAACCTAATTCACCCCTCCACTTT; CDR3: CASSQSTKPNSPLHF
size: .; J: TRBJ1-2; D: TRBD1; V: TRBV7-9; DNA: TGTGCCAGCAGCTTAGAATTCGGGGGGACAGGGAATGGCTACACCTTC; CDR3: CASSLEFGGTGNGYTF
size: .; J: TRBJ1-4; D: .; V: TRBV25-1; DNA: TGTGCCAGCAGTGGGAACAGGGATGAAAAACTGTTTTTT; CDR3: CASSGNRDEKLFF
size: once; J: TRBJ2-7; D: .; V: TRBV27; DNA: TGTGCCAGCAGTTTATCGCTCGGGAGAGAGCAGTACTTC; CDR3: CASSLSLGREQYF
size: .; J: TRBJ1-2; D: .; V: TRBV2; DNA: TGTGCCAGCAGAATTCGAGAAGTCTATGGCTACACCTTC; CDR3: CASRIREVYGYTF
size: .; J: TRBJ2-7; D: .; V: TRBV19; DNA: TGTGCCAGTAGTTGGGGGACACCTTCCTACGAGCAGTACTTC; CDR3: CASSWGTPSYEQYF
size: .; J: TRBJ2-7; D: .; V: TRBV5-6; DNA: TGTGCCAGCAGCCCCGGGAACTACGAGCAGTACTTC; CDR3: CASSPGNYEQYF
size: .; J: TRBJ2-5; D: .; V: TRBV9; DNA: TGTGCCAGCAGCGCAGGGTACCAAGAGACCCAGTACTTC; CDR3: CASSAGYQETQYF
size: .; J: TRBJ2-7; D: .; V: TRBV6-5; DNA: TGTGCCAGCAGTTACTCGACAGCCTACGAGCAGTACTTC; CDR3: CASSYSTAYEQYF